This T cell receptor (beta chain) was identified in a study of T cells after yellow fever vaccination. Whole-study findings and limits: In FACS-sorted repertoires, abundant clonotypes from the bulk population could appear as contaminants. CD4 and CD8 compartments shared a small share of clonotypes.

Between the trimmed V and J ends, which lost 0 bases and 6 bases, there was a span of 8 bases. This CDR3 comprises 13 residues. TCRdb called the 5' RACE reads again in MiXCR, with one record for every CDR3 protein. The table has roughly 120,000 distinct CDR3 sequences, 7.2% seen once. This clonotype showed up many times. What it binds is not known. The source material was CD4+ T cells sorted from PBMCs, sampled about 41 days after the first yellow fever vaccination. The TCR originated in a man aged 18-30 years who received the YFV17D yellow fever vaccine. The rearrangement uses TRBV12-3 or TRBV12-4 and TRBJ2-5; a weak D match, TRBD1 (6 bases). In DNA form, the CDR3 reads TGTGCCAGCAGTTTAGCCAGGGGTCAGACCCAGTACTTC. Protein: CASSLARGQTQYF.